This T cell receptor (beta chain) stems from a study of T-cell memory formation after mild COVID-19. Findings and limits, study-wide: Pre-infection memory already had some responding clones, implying cross-reactive memory joined. Clones which contracted sat mainly in CM and EM if CD4+, and in EMRA if CD8+.

A single record per CDR3 protein comes from TCRdb applying MiXCR to the 5' RACE reads. The sample includes 400,000 or so distinct CDR3 sequences, 20% seen only once; the top ten take approximately 8.1%. A note on this clonotype: The target antigen is unknown.

The sequence came from an adult woman who had mild COVID-19 (a few samples of this study predate the infection). Cell type and time point are not known. Sequenced input: PBMCs or a T cell subset sorted from them (not recorded which).

CDR3 protein: CASSPDGTGGFYEQYF. In DNA, the CDR3 is TGTGCCAGCAGCCCGGATGGGACAGGGGGATTCTACGAGCAGTACTTC. This chain uses TRBV11-2 with TRBJ2-7; 11 bases fit TRBD1. CDR3 length equals 16 residues. Germline V CDR1 and CDR2: SGHAT, FQNNGV. The J segment lost 3 bases and the V segment lost 5 bases, leaving 9 bases of the junction unmatched.